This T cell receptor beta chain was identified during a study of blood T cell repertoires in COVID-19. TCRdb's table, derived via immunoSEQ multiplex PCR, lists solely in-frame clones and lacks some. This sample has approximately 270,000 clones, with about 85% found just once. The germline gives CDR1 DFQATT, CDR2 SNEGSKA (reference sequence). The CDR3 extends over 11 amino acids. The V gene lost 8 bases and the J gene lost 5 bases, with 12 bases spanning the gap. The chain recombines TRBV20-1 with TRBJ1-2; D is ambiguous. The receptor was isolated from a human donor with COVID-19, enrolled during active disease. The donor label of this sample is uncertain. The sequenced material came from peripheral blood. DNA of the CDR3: TGCAGTTCCAGTGAGAGTTATGGCTACACCTTC. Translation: CSSSESYGYTF.